The source of this TCR beta chain is a study of metastatic and nonmetastatic thyroid tumors. Whole-study context: Where malignant and benign thyroid patients were concerned, repertoires were compared across blood and tumor or nodule tissue. General study findings and limits: Patients with malignant thyroid tumors reportedly had significantly higher TCR beta diversity than those with benign nodules, in blood and tumor.

None of the patients had undergone any treatment ahead of thyroid surgery. As concerns this clone: The antigen is not known.

The length of the CDR3 is 15 residues. Per germline, CDR1 SGHRS and CDR2 YFSETQ. V was clipped by 4 bases and J by 6 bases, with 19 bases between them. TCRdb called clones again from the PCR reads with MiXCR. The data contain just under 20,000 clones, under 45% of them singletons. The chain joins TRBV5-1 to TRBJ1-1; maybe TRBD1 (6 bases). The sample consisted of tumor tissue. The sequence derives from a female donor with papillary thyroid cancer or a benign thyroid nodule (not recorded which). Some clones in this sample may be carry-over from other donors' samples. DNA of the CDR3: TGCGCCAGCAGCCGGCCCGAGAAGGGGGAGCCTGAAGCTTTCTTT. It is translated as CASSRPEKGEPEAFF.